This T cell receptor (beta chain) was identified in a study of post-analysis software for immune sequencing data. Across the study: Progressive-relapsing, secondary progressive and relapsing-remitting multiple sclerosis were among the disease courses included.

Overall study results and limits: A few TRBV segments occurring more often in patients than controls included TRBV5-6, TRBV5-1 and TRBV20-1. The study found significantly lower normalized Chao1 diversity in multiple sclerosis patients than in controls.

Trimming cost V 4 bases and J 4 bases, with 15 bases left between them. This CDR3 spans 14 amino acids. CDR1 is SGHRS and CDR2 is YFSETQ in the germline V gene. Turning to this clonotype: Its target is unknown. Possible read error: a much larger clone is one base away.

Prepared TCR beta cDNA libraries contained unique molecular identifiers. TCRdb recomputed calls from the PCR reads with MiXCR, one row per CDR3 protein. The sample gives over 150,000 distinct CDR3 sequences, 30% of which show up once; about 1.6% is in the top ten. V usage is TRBV5-1 and J usage is TRBJ2-7; D is perhaps TRBD1 (5 bases). The TCR was taken from a girl aged 10-17 years with multiple sclerosis. The material sequenced was blood. The CDR3 loop is CASSQGNWRYEQYF. In DNA form, the CDR3 reads TGCGCCAGCAGCCAGGGAAATTGGAGATACGAGCAGTACTTC.